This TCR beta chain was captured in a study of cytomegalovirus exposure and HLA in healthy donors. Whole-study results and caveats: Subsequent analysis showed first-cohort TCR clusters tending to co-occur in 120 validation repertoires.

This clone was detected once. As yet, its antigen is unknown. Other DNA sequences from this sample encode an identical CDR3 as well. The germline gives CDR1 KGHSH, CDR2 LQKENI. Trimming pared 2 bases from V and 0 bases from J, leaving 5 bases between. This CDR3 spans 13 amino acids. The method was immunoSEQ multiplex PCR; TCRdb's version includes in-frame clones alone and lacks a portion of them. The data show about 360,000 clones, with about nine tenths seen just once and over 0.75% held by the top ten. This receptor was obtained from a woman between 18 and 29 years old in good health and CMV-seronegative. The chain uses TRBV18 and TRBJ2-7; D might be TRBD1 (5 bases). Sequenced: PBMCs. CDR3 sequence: CASSPDSSYEQYF. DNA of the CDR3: TGTGCCAGCTCACCAGACAGCTCCTACGAGCAGTACTTC.